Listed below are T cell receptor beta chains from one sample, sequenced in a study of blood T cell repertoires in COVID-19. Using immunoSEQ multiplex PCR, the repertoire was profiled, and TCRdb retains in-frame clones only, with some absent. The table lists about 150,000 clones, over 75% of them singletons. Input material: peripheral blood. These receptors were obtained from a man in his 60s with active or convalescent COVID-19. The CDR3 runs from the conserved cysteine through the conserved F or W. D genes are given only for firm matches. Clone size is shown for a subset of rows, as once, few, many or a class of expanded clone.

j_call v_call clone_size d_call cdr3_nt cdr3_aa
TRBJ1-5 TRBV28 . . TGTGCCACCTTTACCGGAGTAAATCAGCCCCAGCATTTT CATFTGVNQPQHF
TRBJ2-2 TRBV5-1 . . TGCGCCAGCAGCCCACAGACCACCACCGGGGAGCTGTTTTTT CASSPQTTTGELFF
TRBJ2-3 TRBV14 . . TGTGCCAGCAGCCAAGACCTAGCCCCACAAGATACGCAGTATTTT CASSQDLAPQDTQYF
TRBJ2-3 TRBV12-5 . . TGTGCTAGTGGTCTCGCGCGTAGCACAGATACGCAGTATTTT CASGLARSTDTQYF
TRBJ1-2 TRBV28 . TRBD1 TGTGCCAGCTTATCACAGGGGGCCTATGGCTACACCTTC CASLSQGAYGYTF
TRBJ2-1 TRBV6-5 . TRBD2 TGTGCCAGCAGGCGCAGCGGGGGGGATTACAATGAGCAGTTCTTC CASRRSGGDYNEQFF
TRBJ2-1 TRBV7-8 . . TGTGCCAGCAGCTTAGAGGCGGTTACTAGCTGGGATGAGCAGTTCTTC CASSLEAVTSWDEQFF
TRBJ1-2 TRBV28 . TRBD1 TGTGCCAGCAGTTTGAGGGGGCGATACTATGGCTACACCTTC CASSLRGRYYGYTF
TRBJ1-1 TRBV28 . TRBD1 TGTGCCAGCAGCGCTCGGACAGGGGGCCACACTGAAGCTTTCTTT CASSARTGGHTEAFF
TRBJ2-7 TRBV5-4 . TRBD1 TGTGCCAGCAGCTCGGGACAGGGAGAGAAGCAGTACTTC CASSSGQGEKQYF
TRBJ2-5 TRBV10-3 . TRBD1 TGTGCCATCAGTGATACCATGGGACAGGGGGCAGGGGAGACCCAGTACTTC CAISDTMGQGAGETQYF
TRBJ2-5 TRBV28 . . TGTGCCAGCAGTGGACAGCAACAAGAGACCCAGTACTTC CASSGQQQETQYF
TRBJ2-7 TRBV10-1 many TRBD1 TGCGCCAGCAGGCCGGGACAGGGAAATACACAGTACTTC CASRPGQGNTQYF
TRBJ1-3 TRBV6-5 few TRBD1 TGTGCCAGCAGCCGGGGACAGTTGGGAAACACCATATATTTT CASSRGQLGNTIYF
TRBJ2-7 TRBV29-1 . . TGCAGCGGGGTGGGACTTTCACTGACCGAGCAGTACTTC CSGVGLSLTEQYF
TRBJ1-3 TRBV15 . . TGTGCCACCAGCAGGGGCCGACAAGCTCGCTCTGGAAACACCATATATTTT CATSRGRQARSGNTIYF
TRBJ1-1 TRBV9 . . TGTGCCAGCAGCGGGGAGGGGGAAAACACTGAAGCTTTCTTT CASSGEGENTEAFF
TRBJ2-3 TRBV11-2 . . TGTGCCAGCAGCTGGACCTTGGCCGGGGGACCGAGGGATACGCAGTATTTT CASSWTLAGGPRDTQYF
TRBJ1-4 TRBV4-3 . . TGCGCCAGCAGCCAGGAGAGCAGGGGCGGTGGAAAACTGTTTTTT CASSQESRGGGKLFF
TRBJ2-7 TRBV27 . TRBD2 TGTGCCAGCTCTCCGGGAGGCTACGAGCAGTACTTC CASSPGGYEQYF
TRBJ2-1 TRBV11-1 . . TGTGCCAGCAGCCCCGACGGGAACTCCTACAATGAGCAGTTCTTC CASSPDGNSYNEQFF
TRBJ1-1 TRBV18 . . TGTGCCAGCTCACCCGGCCCGGGGGGGAACACTGAAGCTTTCTTT CASSPGPGGNTEAFF
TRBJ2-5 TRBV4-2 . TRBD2 TGTGCCAGCAGCCAAGAAATAATAGCGGGAGCCGGAGAGACCCAGTACTTC CASSQEIIAGAGETQYF
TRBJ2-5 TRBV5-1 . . TGCGCCAGCAGCTTGTCAACAGGAGGGGCGAAGACCCAGTACTTC CASSLSTGGAKTQYF
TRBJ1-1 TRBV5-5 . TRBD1 TGTGCCAGCAGTCTGGCAGGGGGGAGGAACACTGAAGCTTTCTTT CASSLAGGRNTEAFF
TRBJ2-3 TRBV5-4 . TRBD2 TGTGCCAGCAGCATTGATGGACTAGCGCTCACAGATACGCAGTATTTT CASSIDGLALTDTQYF
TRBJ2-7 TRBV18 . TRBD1 TGTGCCAGCTCCCGGGAAGGGACAGAGATCTACGAGCAGTACTTC CASSREGTEIYEQYF
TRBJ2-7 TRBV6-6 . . TGTGCCAGCAGGACTCTAACCTACGAGCAGTACTTC CASRTLTYEQYF
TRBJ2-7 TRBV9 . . TGTGCCAGCAGCGTAGGGGACAACCCCGAGCAGTACTTC CASSVGDNPEQYF